This TCR beta chain originates from a study of T cell responses to AZD1222 COVID-19 vaccine. Findings and caveats of the study: Clonal diversity was possibly underestimated, and the donors were mostly white British, with more females. There were repertoire samples only from the period after the peak T cell response. The study found vaccine-associated CD4 TCRs spanning spike, dominant at 160-218 and 743-854.

The CDR3 contains 15 residues. Trimming left V 1 base short and J 3 bases short, with 12 bases between. Germline CDR1 and CDR2: SGHDN and FVKESK. The protocol was immunoSEQ multiplex PCR, while the TCRdb copy is restricted to in-frame clones and leaves out a portion. The sample lists about 140,000 clones, roughly 90% occurring once. As concerns this clone: Its antigen is unknown.

Investigators merged groups given second doses at roughly 4 or roughly 12 weeks. This clonotype was sampled from an adult who received the AZD1222 COVID-19 vaccine. The input for sequencing was peripheral blood, taken 28 days after the second AZD1222 dose. The V gene is TRBV14, the J gene TRBJ1-2, with a possible D match to TRBD1 (5 bases). CDR3 sequence (DNA): TGTGCCAGCAGCCAAGGGCTCGGGGGGGACTATGGCTACACCTTC. This codes for CASSQGLGGDYGYTF.